Described below is a single T cell receptor (beta chain) sequence and its context. Antigen: not known. Blood got drawn at baseline, again on cycle 4 day 1, and then on cycle 7 day 1. The protocol was immunoSEQ multiplex PCR, while the TCRdb copy is restricted to in-frame clones and leaves out a portion. The data contain around 64,000 clones, almost 85% of them singletons. These data come from a study of OX40 agonist ivuxolimab in advanced cancers. Study summary: Patients in dose escalation had liver, melanoma, kidney or head and neck cancers. Notes on the study in general: The study observed clonal expansion of CD4+ and CD8+ blood T cells by week 6 at 0.1 to 3.0 mg/kg.

The sequencing used CD4+ or CD8+ T cells sorted from blood, collected in a trial of the OX40 agonist ivuxolimab. The sequence derives from an adult with an advanced solid tumor such as melanoma, head and neck, liver or kidney cancer.

The CDR3 nucleotides read TGTGCCATCAGCCCCGAGGGGGTCGGCTACGAGCAGTACTTC. Its translation is CAISPEGVGYEQYF. The chain recombines TRBV10-3 with TRBJ2-7; maybe TRBD1 (6 bases). The CDR3 totals 14 residues. Germline lookup yields CDR1 ENHRY and CDR2 SYGVKD. Trimming removed 6 bases from V and 3 bases from J, with 15 bases in between.